This TCR beta chain was sequenced during a study of cytomegalovirus exposure and HLA in healthy donors. This PCR relied on a set of 60 Vbeta primers and 13 Jbeta primers. Profiling relied on immunoSEQ multiplex PCR, and the TCRdb table lists in-frame clones only, not all of them. The data contain about 120,000 clones, 65% to 80% of them singletons. Germline loops: CDR1 MNHEY, CDR2 SVGAGI. This CDR3 is 15 amino acids long. V shed 3 bases, J shed 8 bases, and the junction held 7 bases outside the gene matches. This receptor was identified in a woman aged 40 to 50 in good health and CMV-seropositive. Sequences were obtained from PBMCs. The V and J genes are TRBV6-5 and TRBJ2-1, with TRBD2 identical over 10 bases. DNA for the CDR3: TGTGCCAGCAGTTATAGCGGGAGGCTCGGATATGAGCAGTTCTTC. Its protein is CASSYSGRLGYEQFF.